This TCR beta chain was retrieved from a study of blood T cell repertoires in COVID-19. Study details: PBMCs, B-cell-depleted T cells, or T cells were the source of the cDNA or gDNA that made up the material.

Profiled with immunoSEQ multiplex PCR; TCRdb holds only in-frame clones, not every one. The table has some 300,000 clones, approximately 80% seen once; the top ten hold around 3.7%. The CDR3 covers 15 residues. The junction had 4 bases not matched to a gene; V was cut back by 0 bases and J by 4 bases. Germline V gives CDR1 MNHEY, CDR2 SVGAGI. This chain links TRBV6-5 with TRBJ2-7; 9 nucleotides match TRBD1. The sample taken for sequencing was peripheral blood. This TCR was sampled from a woman aged 50 to 65 with active or convalescent COVID-19. CDR3 in DNA: TGTGCCAGCAGTTACTCGCAACAGGGGGCTTACGAGCAGTACTTC. It encodes CASSYSQQGAYEQYF.